What follows is one T cell receptor (beta chain) and its context. Its recognized antigen is unknown. There are no base qualities to consult, and no much larger clone falls within one base. The library was produced with the immunoSEQ multiplex PCR assay. Each sample had some 96,000 TCR templates assayed by the deep sequencing platform. Genomic DNA extracted from sorted T cells was used for TCRbeta CDR3 sequencing. The published analysis was carried out like this. Clonal analysis of TCRbeta CDR3 data was done in the R programming language. Comparing unstimulated samples against CFSE-low samples taken after the reaction was how alloreactive CD4+ and CD8+ clones were defined. Regulatory or non-regulatory origin was assigned to alloreactive CD4+ clones by matching of sequences to sorted unstimulated Treg and non-Treg repertoires. Here the immuneACCESS table is served through TCRdb, limited to in-frame sequences with V and J called. Missing clones are a known gap in these copies; in checked studies unresolved V genes cover under half, and the rest lacks a known reason. Clone size and V and J calls were adopted from that table, with D and trimming inferred from the DNA. The sample table contains some 100,000 clones; only one count was recorded for roughly 93% of them. The ten largest make up over 5% of the sample.

The CDR3 covers 15 residues, taking in both the cysteine and the phenylalanine. Just the 45-base CDR3 DNA is kept, in frame starting at base 1. V was cut back by 0 bases and J by 2 bases, leaving a gap of 11 bases between them. According to the germline V gene, CDR1 reads LGHNA and CDR2 reads YNFKEQ. Sorted unstimulated T cells, along with proliferating T cells recovered from mixed lymphocyte reactions, underwent TCRbeta CDR3 sequencing. Fresh whole blood from nine to eleven HLA-typed healthy donors was used to isolate PBMCs. This entry belongs to a study of siplizumab effects on memory and regulatory T cells (dated 2019 in TCRdb). In terms of the full investigation: The effect of the anti-CD2 antibody siplizumab on alloreactive T-cell subsets was examined in allogeneic mixed lymphocyte reactions constructed from human PBMCs.

Results and caveats for the whole study, not just this receptor: The suppressive function of proliferating Tregs from siplizumab cultures was not functionally confirmed. Among mappable alloreactive CD4+ clones, the Treg-derived fraction averaged around 70% with siplizumab versus about 25% in control reactions. Greater diversity appeared to be present in unstimulated naive T cells than in memory T cells, and a substantial contribution to the alloresponse seemed to be made by naive cells. A naive or memory phenotype could not be assigned to roughly 75-95% of proliferating CD4+ or CD8+ clones. Sequences below about 10^-5 frequency were poorly captured, so only a minor fraction of alloreactive clones could be mapped to unstimulated subsets. Siplizumab significantly lowered the cumulative frequency of alloreactive sequences that could be traced to unstimulated CD4+ memory T cells.

Sample: CD8+ T cells sorted from blood. The rearranged segments are TRBV4-2 and TRBJ2-7; no D segment can be confidently identified. The receptor comes from a human donor in good health. The nucleotide sequence is TGTGCCAGCAGCCAAGATCTCGACCGCCCCTACGAGCAGTACTTC. It codes for CASSQDLDRPYEQYF.